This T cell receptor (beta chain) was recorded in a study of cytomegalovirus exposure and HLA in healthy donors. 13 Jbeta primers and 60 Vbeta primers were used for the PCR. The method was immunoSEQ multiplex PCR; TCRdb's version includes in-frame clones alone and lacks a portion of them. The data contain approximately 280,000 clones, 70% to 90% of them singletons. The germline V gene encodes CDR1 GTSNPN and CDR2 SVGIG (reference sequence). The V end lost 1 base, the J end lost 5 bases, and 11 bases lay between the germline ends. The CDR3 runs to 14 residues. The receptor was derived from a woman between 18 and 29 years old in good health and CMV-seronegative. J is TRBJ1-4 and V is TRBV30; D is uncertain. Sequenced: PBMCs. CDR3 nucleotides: TGTGCCTGGAGTGGTATCAGAACAAATGAAAAACTGTTTTTT. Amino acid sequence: CAWSGIRTNEKLFF. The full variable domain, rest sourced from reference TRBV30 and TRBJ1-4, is SQTIHQWPATLVQPVGSPLSLECTVEGTSNPNLYWYRQAAGRGLQLLFYSVGIGQISSEVPQNLSASRPQDRQFILSSKKLLLSDSGFYLCAWSGIRTNEKLFFGSGTQLSVL.